Listed below are T cell receptor beta chains from one sample, sequenced in a study of cytomegalovirus exposure and HLA in healthy donors. Using immunoSEQ multiplex PCR, the repertoire was profiled, and TCRdb retains in-frame clones only, with some absent. Counted here are about 160,000 clones, over 70% occurring once; the ten biggest clones make up under 1.5%. The sequencing input was PBMCs. The receptors here all came from a man in his forties or fifties in good health and CMV-seropositive. CDR3s include the opening cysteine and the closing phenylalanine or tryptophan. The order of the fields is J gene, D gene, V gene, CDR3 protein, CDR3 DNA. D genes are given only for firm matches.

j_call: TRBJ2-7
d_call: TRBD1
v_call: TRBV7-8
cdr3_aa: CASSLGSRGPYEQYF
cdr3_nt: TGTGCCAGCAGCTTAGGGAGCAGGGGGCCCTACGAGCAGTACTTC

j_call: TRBJ1-1
d_call: NA
v_call: TRBV10-3
cdr3_aa: CAISEQNMNTEAFF
cdr3_nt: TGTGCCATCAGTGAGCAGAACATGAACACTGAAGCTTTCTTT

j_call: TRBJ2-5
d_call: NA
v_call: TRBV9
cdr3_aa: CASSPRHSEGTQYF
cdr3_nt: TGTGCCAGCAGCCCCAGACACTCGGAGGGGACCCAGTACTTC

j_call: TRBJ2-7
d_call: TRBD2
v_call: TRBV28
cdr3_aa: CASSFDRLAGAEQYF
cdr3_nt: TGTGCCAGCAGTTTTGACAGACTAGCGGGAGCTGAGCAGTACTTC

j_call: TRBJ1-1
d_call: NA
v_call: TRBV7-3
cdr3_aa: CASSRTVNTEAFF
cdr3_nt: TGTGCCAGCAGCCGTACAGTGAACACTGAAGCTTTCTTT

j_call: TRBJ1-2
d_call: NA
v_call: TRBV5-1
cdr3_aa: CASRDTGTNYGYTF
cdr3_nt: TGCGCCAGCAGAGATACAGGGACTAACTATGGCTACACCTTC

j_call: TRBJ1-1
d_call: NA
v_call: TRBV6-1
cdr3_aa: CASSEEKTKMNTEAFF
cdr3_nt: TGTGCCAGCAGTGAGGAAAAGACTAAGATGAACACTGAAGCTTTCTTT

j_call: TRBJ2-7
d_call: NA
v_call: TRBV6-5
cdr3_aa: CASSYSTGISYEQYF
cdr3_nt: TGTGCCAGCAGTTACTCAACGGGAATCTCCTACGAGCAGTACTTC

j_call: TRBJ2-1
d_call: TRBD2
v_call: TRBV6-1
cdr3_aa: CASSEAPTSGGWGEQFF
cdr3_nt: TGTGCCAGCAGTGAGGCCCCGACTAGCGGGGGGTGGGGTGAGCAGTTCTTC

j_call: TRBJ1-2
d_call: TRBD1
v_call: TRBV6-5
cdr3_aa: CASSEGTGLYGYTF
cdr3_nt: TGTGCCAGCAGTGAAGGGACAGGTCTTTATGGCTACACCTTC

j_call: TRBJ2-1
d_call: TRBD2
v_call: TRBV7-9
cdr3_aa: CASSPIAGAYNEQFF
cdr3_nt: TGTGCCAGCAGCCCAATAGCGGGAGCCTACAATGAGCAGTTCTTC

j_call: TRBJ2-3
d_call: TRBD1
v_call: TRBV25-1
cdr3_aa: CASSARDRPSDTQYF
cdr3_nt: TGTGCCAGCAGTGCAAGGGACAGGCCTTCCGATACGCAGTATTTT

j_call: TRBJ2-3
d_call: NA
v_call: TRBV19
cdr3_aa: CASSISSVSTDTQYF
cdr3_nt: TGTGCCAGTAGTATATCTAGCGTCAGCACAGATACGCAGTATTTT

j_call: TRBJ2-1
d_call: TRBD2
v_call: TRBV29-1
cdr3_aa: CSARTSGLYNEQFF
cdr3_nt: TGCAGCGCCCGGACTAGCGGTCTATACAATGAGCAGTTCTTC

j_call: TRBJ1-5
d_call: NA
v_call: TRBV18
cdr3_aa: CASSPGPNQPQHF
cdr3_nt: TGTGCCAGCTCACCGGGCCCTAATCAGCCCCAGCATTTT

j_call: TRBJ1-2
d_call: NA
v_call: TRBV4-1
cdr3_aa: CASSAPQGSSGYTF
cdr3_nt: TGCGCCAGCAGCGCCCCACAGGGAAGCTCTGGCTACACCTTC

j_call: TRBJ2-6
d_call: NA
v_call: TRBV5-5
cdr3_aa: CASSLSGNVLTF
cdr3_nt: TGTGCCAGCAGCTTGTCCGGTAACGTCCTGACTTTC